One and the same sample provided the 13 T cell receptor beta chains below, sequenced in a study of cytomegalovirus exposure and HLA in healthy donors. Primers: 60 Vbeta forward and 13 Jbeta reverse. The table came from immunoSEQ multiplex PCR; TCRdb's copy has only in-frame clones and leaves some out. This sample has around 130,000 clones, with roughly 74% found just once. The source material was PBMCs. The origin of the receptors is a man between 35 and 55 years old in good health and CMV-seropositive.

This sequence joins TRBV5-1 and TRBJ1-1; D unclear. Trimming removed 2 bases at V and 3 bases at J, with 14 bases between. CDR1 and CDR2 (germline): SGHRS, YFSETQ. This CDR3 is 15 amino acids long. The CDR3 protein is CASSFRQSQDTEAFF. CDR3 DNA: TGCGCCAGCAGCTTTCGGCAGAGCCAGGACACTGAAGCTTTCTTT.

The chain links TRBV5-1 to TRBJ1-1; D might be TRBD1 (5 bases). Germline CDR1 is SGHRS and CDR2 is YFSETQ. V was shortened by 1 base and J by 0 bases, with 10 bases between the two germline ends. The CDR3 loop spans 15 amino acids. The DNA of the CDR3 is TGCGCCAGCAGCTTGACAGCAGGGTTGAACACTGAAGCTTTCTTT. Encoded protein: CASSLTAGLNTEAFF.

J is TRBJ1-2 and V is TRBV27; possibly TRBD1 for D (5 bases). The CDR3 length is 16 residues. V lost 0 bases and J 8 bases, leaving 19 bases between the germline ends. Germline V gene sequence: CDR1 MNHEY, CDR2 SMNVEV (reference sequence). CDR3 region: CASSLSAGGAPPGYTF. The CDR3 nucleotides are TGTGCCAGCAGTTTATCAGCGGGAGGGGCCCCCCCCGGCTACACCTTC.

This clone was seen more than once but under ten times. V and J are TRBV19 and TRBJ2-2; D might be TRBD2 (5 bases). Trimming shortened V by 3 bases and J by 7 bases, and 12 bases separated the two germline ends. The CDR3 loop spans 14 amino acids. The germline gives CDR1 LNHDA, CDR2 SQIVND (reference sequence). The CDR3 loop reads CASSMGRIFGELFF. CDR3 nucleotides: TGTGCCAGTAGTATGGGGAGAATTTTCGGGGAGCTGTTTTTT. Using reference TRBV19 and TRBJ2-2 for the parts outside the CDR3, the full variable domain is DGGITQSPKYLFRKEGQNVTLSCEQNLNHDAMYWYRQDPGQGLRLIYYSQIVNDFQKGDIAEGYSVSREKKESFPLTVTSAQKNPTAFYLCASSMGRIFGELFFGEGSRLTVL.

The chain carries TRBV28 and TRBJ2-7; 8 bases are a match to TRBD1. The CDR3 loop spans 15 amino acids. J lost 3 bases, V lost 4 bases, and 8 bases had no gene match. Germline V CDR1 and CDR2: MDHEN, SYDVKM. CDR3: CASSSSGGSLYEQYF. CDR3 sequence (DNA): TGTGCCAGCAGTTCCTCAGGGGGCTCCCTCTACGAGCAGTACTTC.

The rearrangement joins TRBV5-4 to TRBJ2-7, with TRBD2 identical over 14 bases. V shed 0 bases and J 5 bases; nucleotides not matched to a gene: 16. The germline CDR1 and CDR2 sequences are SGHNT and YYREEE (reference sequence). The CDR3 length is 20 residues. In nucleotides, the CDR3 is TGTGCCAGCAGCTTGGCGCGGGGGACTAGCGGGGGCCGAGATTTGGACGAGCAGTACTTC. Protein product: CASSLARGTSGGRDLDEQYF.

The chain uses TRBV2 and TRBJ1-4; 12 bases line up with TRBD1. Trimming cost V 6 bases and J 5 bases; bases outside gene matches: 10. The germline gives CDR1 SNHLY, CDR2 FYNNEI. This CDR3 has 17 amino acids. In nucleotides, the CDR3 is TGTGCCAGCAGCCCGTCCCGGGACAGGGGGCTGAATGAAAAACTGTTTTTT. Its translation: CASSPSRDRGLNEKLFF.

The chain recombines TRBV19 with TRBJ2-7; 9 nucleotides match TRBD1. Germline values: CDR1 LNHDA, CDR2 SQIVND (reference sequence). CDR3 length: 14 amino acids. V trimming: 5 bases; J trimming: 4 bases; junction bases outside the gene matches: 6. The CDR3, as DNA: TGTGCCAGTAGTGAACAGGGGGCCTTTTACGAGCAGTACTTC. This translates into CASSEQGAFYEQYF. Complete variable domain (other parts from reference TRBV19 and TRBJ2-7): DGGITQSPKYLFRKEGQNVTLSCEQNLNHDAMYWYRQDPGQGLRLIYYSQIVNDFQKGDIAEGYSVSREKKESFPLTVTSAQKNPTAFYLCASSEQGAFYEQYFGPGTRLTVT.

The chain couples TRBV19 to TRBJ2-1; TRBD1 agrees at 9 bases. V shed 4 bases and J 12 bases; nucleotides not matched to a gene: 7. There are 13 residues in the CDR3. The germline V gene encodes CDR1 LNHDA and CDR2 SQIVND (reference sequence). Written as DNA, the CDR3 is TGTGCCAGTAGTACGTCGACAGGGGGAGGGCAGTTCTTC. Translated: CASSTSTGGGQFF.

This sequence joins TRBV7-2 and TRBJ2-7, with a possible D match to TRBD1 (5 bases). Germline V gene lookup returns CDR1 SGHTA and CDR2 FQGNSA. With 5 bases removed from V and 0 bases from J, the gap between germline ends came to 11 bases. CDR3 length: 14 amino acids. CDR3 nucleotide sequence: TGTGCCAGCAGCCTGGACACGGGCTCCTACGAGCAGTACTTC. Its protein is CASSLDTGSYEQYF.

V is TRBV18 and J is TRBJ1-3, with TRBD1 matching 10 bases. Germline loops: CDR1 KGHSH, CDR2 LQKENI. V was pared by 5 bases and J by 2 bases, with 15 bases of the junction left unmatched. This CDR3 has 19 amino acids. Here the CDR3 DNA reads TGTGCCAGCTCAGTCACGGACAGGGGGTTTTTTCACCCTGGAAACACCATATATTTT. Amino acid sequence: CASSVTDRGFFHPGNTIYF.

The chain employs TRBV11-2 and TRBJ2-5; TRBD1 might be the D (6 bases). This CDR3 contains 13 residues. Trimming removed 5 bases from V and 7 bases from J, with 14 bases in between. The germline gives CDR1 SGHAT, CDR2 FQNNGV. The CDR3 DNA is TGTGCCAGCAGCCTAAATCTCAGGGGGACCCAGTACTTC. Amino acids: CASSLNLRGTQYF.

In nucleotides, the CDR3 is TGTGCCAGCAGTCCCGGGACAGGGTACCCCAAGCTGTTTTTT. Its protein is CASSPGTGYPKLFF. The J gene is TRBJ1-4, the V gene TRBV28, with 9 positions matching TRBD1. The CDR3 has 14 residues. In germline, CDR1 is MDHEN, CDR2 SYDVKM. Losses at the gene ends were 5 bases for V and 14 bases for J; bases not matched to a gene: 12.